Following are 8 T cell receptor beta chains from one sample sequenced in a study of blood T cell repertoires in COVID-19 (TCRdb year 2020). Libraries were prepared through the immunoSEQ multiplex PCR assay. TCRdb provides this immuneACCESS table in a form limited to in-frame rearrangements. Some clones are lacking; in checked studies, under half of them reflect an unresolved V gene, and why the rest are absent is not known. In all, the sample holds approximately 200,000 clones, and 85% to 95% of those were seen once. 0.76% of the sample goes to the ten largest clones. The sequencing sample was made of peripheral blood. The receptors here all came from a man in his thirties or forties with COVID-19, enrolled during active disease.

The rearrangement joins TRBV2 to TRBJ1-1; the D gene is possibly TRBD1 (6 bases). V was pared by 4 bases and J by 4 bases, with 10 bases between. Per germline, CDR1 SNHLY and CDR2 FYNNEI. The CDR3 is made up of 13 amino acids. CDR3 protein: CASSARTATEAFF. CDR3 DNA: TGTGCCAGCAGTGCACGGACAGCCACTGAAGCTTTCTTT.

CDR3 loop: CASSLDRGASYGYTF. The CDR3 coding sequence is TGTGCCAGCAGCCTAGACAGGGGCGCAAGTTATGGCTACACCTTC. The chain joins TRBV6-2 or TRBV6-3 to TRBJ1-2; 8 positions agree with TRBD1. Germline CDR1 reads MNHEY; CDR2 reads SVGEGT. With V trimmed by 6 bases and J by 5 bases, 11 bases remained unmatched. The CDR3 has 15 residues.

The rearrangement joins TRBV5-1 to TRBJ2-1; tentatively, D is TRBD2 (7 bases). Germline loops: CDR1 SGHRS, CDR2 YFSETQ. Between the trimmed V and J ends, which lost 0 bases and 7 bases, there was a span of 14 bases. This CDR3 has 15 amino acids. CDR3 nucleotide sequence: TGCGCCAGCAGCTTGGAGGGGGGGCGGTGGAATGAGCAGTTCTTC. It codes for CASSLEGGRWNEQFF.

The gene calls are TRBV7-9 and TRBJ1-1; 7 bases are a match to TRBD1. Looked up from germline, CDR1 is SEHNR and CDR2 is FQNEAQ (reference sequence). CDR3 length: 16 amino acids. J gave up 3 bases and V 1 base, and 8 bases lay outside the gene matches. The CDR3 DNA reads TGTGCCAGCAGCTTAGAAATTACAGGGGACGACACTGAAGCTTTCTTT. This translates into CASSLEITGDDTEAFF.

This clone was seen just once. J is TRBJ1-1 and V is TRBV7-6, with D tentatively TRBD1 (6 bases). The germline V gene has CDR1 SGHVS and CDR2 FNYEAQ. This CDR3 contains 15 residues. Deletions cut 3 bases from V and 0 bases from J, with 11 bases between. The CDR3 bases are TGTGCCAGCAGCTTGACAGGACACCTGAACACTGAAGCTTTCTTT. It is translated as CASSLTGHLNTEAFF.

The chain joins TRBV15 to TRBJ1-2; D gene ambiguous. Germline lookup yields CDR1 LNHNV and CDR2 YYDKDF (reference sequence). V shed 2 bases and J shed 8 bases, with 15 bases lying between them. This CDR3 comprises 14 residues. CDR3: CATSRQREPGGYTF. The CDR3 region has the DNA TGTGCCACCAGCAGACAACGGGAACCTGGGGGCTACACCTTC.

The chain uses TRBV12-3 or TRBV12-4 and TRBJ1-2; no clear D gene. V gave up 4 bases and J gave up 6 bases, with 12 bases separating them. The CDR3 is 13 amino acids. In DNA form, the CDR3 reads TGTGCCAGCAGTTCCTTAGTCGTGGATGGCTACACCTTC. This encodes CASSSLVVDGYTF.

The genes are TRBV18 and TRBJ1-2; D is possibly TRBD1 (6 bases). The CDR3 covers 15 residues. The V gene's germline CDR1 is KGHSH and CDR2 LQKENI. V was clipped by 3 bases and J by 5 bases, with 16 bases between them. DNA for the CDR3: TGTGCCAGCTCACCCGCAGAGGGGGGGGCGTATGGCTACACCTTC. It is translated as CASSPAEGGAYGYTF.